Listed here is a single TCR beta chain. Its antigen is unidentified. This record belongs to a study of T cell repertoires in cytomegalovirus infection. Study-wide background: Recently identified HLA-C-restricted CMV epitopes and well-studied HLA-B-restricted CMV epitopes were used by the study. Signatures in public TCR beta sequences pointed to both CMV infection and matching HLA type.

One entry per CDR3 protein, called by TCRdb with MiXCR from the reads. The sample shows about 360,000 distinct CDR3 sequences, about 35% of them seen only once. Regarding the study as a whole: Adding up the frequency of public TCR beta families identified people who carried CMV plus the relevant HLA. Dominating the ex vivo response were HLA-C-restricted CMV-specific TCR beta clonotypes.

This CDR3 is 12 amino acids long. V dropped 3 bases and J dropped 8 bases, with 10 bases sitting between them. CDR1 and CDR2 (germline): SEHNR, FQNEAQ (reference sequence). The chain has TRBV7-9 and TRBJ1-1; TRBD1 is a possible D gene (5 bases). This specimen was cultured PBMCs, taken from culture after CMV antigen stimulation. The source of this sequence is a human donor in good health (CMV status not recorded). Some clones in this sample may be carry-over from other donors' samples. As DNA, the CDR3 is TGTGCCAGCAGCTTTTTCGGGGCCGAAGCTTTCTTT. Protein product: CASSFFGAEAFF.